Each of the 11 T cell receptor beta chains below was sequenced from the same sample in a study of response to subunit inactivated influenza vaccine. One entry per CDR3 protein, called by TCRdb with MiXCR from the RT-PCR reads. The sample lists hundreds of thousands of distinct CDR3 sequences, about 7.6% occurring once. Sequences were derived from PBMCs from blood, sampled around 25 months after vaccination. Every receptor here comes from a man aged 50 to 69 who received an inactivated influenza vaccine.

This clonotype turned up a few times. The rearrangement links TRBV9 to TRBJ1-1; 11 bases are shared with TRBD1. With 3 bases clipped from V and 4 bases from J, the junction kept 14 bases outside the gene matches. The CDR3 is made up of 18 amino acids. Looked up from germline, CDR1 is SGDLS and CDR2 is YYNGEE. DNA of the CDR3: TGTGCCAGCAGCGCCCTTTCTGGACAGGGGGCGCGAGGCACTGAAGCTTTCTTT. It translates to CASSALSGQGARGTEAFF.

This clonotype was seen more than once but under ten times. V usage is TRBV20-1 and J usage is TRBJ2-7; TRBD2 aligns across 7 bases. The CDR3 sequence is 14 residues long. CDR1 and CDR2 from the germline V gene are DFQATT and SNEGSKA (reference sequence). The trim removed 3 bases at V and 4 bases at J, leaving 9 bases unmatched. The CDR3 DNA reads TGCAGTGCTAGGCGTGGGGGAGGGCCTTACGAGCAGTACTTC. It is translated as CSARRGGGPYEQYF.

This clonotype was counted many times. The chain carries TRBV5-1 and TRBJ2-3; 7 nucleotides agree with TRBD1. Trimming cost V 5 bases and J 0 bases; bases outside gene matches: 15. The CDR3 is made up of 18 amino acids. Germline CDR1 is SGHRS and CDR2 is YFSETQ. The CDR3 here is CASRPYSGTATSTDTQYF. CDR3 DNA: TGCGCCAGCAGGCCGTACTCCGGGACAGCAACTAGCACAGATACGCAGTATTTT.

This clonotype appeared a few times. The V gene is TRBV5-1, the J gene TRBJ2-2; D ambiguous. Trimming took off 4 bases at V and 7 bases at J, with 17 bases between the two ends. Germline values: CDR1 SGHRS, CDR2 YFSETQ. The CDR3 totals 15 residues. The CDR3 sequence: CASSPSDAHRGELFF. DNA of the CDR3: TGCGCCAGCAGCCCGTCGGATGCCCACCGCGGGGAGCTGTTTTTT.

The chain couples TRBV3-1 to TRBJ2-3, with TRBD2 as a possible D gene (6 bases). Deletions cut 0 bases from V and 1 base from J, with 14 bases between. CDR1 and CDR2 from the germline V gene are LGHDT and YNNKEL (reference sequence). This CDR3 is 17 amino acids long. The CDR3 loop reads CASSQEEQGGGTDTQYF. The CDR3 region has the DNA TGTGCCAGCAGCCAAGAGGAGCAGGGAGGAGGCACAGATACGCAGTATTTT.

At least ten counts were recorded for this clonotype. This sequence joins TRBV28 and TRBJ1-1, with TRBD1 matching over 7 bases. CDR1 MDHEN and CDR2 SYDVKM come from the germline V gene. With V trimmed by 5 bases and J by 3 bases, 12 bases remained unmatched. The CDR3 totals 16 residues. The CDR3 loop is CASSPQGGLHDTEAFF. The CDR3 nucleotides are TGTGCCAGCAGTCCCCAGGGGGGTTTGCACGACACTGAAGCTTTCTTT.

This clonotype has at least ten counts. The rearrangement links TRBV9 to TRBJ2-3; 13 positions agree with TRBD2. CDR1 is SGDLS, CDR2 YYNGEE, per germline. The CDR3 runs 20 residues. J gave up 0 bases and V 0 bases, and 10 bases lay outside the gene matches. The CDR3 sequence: CASSVDFGTSGVTSTDTQYF. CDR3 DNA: TGTGCCAGCAGCGTAGATTTCGGGACTAGCGGGGTGACAAGCACAGATACGCAGTATTTT.

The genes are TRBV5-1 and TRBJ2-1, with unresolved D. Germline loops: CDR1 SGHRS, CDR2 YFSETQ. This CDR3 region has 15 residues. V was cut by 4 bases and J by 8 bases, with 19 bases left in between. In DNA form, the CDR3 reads TGCGCCAGCAGCCCACAAAGCACCGTCACGGATGAGCAGTTCTTC. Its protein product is CASSPQSTVTDEQFF.

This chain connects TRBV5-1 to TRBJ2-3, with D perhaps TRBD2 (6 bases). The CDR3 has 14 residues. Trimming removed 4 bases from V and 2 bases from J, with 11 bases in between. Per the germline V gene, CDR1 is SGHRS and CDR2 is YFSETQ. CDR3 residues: CASSQSGYTDTQYF. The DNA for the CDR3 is TGCGCCAGCAGCCAAAGCGGGTACACAGATACGCAGTATTTT.

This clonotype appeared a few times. The CDR3 here is CASTPGTGALTDTQYF. Written as DNA, the CDR3 is TGTGCCAGCACCCCCGGGACAGGGGCCCTCACAGATACGCAGTATTTT. The chain is built from TRBV28 and TRBJ2-3, with TRBD1 matching 10 bases. Germline trimming cut 7 bases from V and 2 bases from J; bases unmatched to any gene: 9. CDR1 and CDR2 (germline): MDHEN, SYDVKM. The CDR3 sequence is 16 residues long.

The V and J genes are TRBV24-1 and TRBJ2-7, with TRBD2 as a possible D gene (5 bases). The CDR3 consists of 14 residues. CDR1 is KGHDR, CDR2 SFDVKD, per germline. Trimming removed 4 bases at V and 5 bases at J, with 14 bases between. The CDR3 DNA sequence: TGTGCCACCAGTGACACCCGGGGTGGAAACGAGCAGTACTTC. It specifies CATSDTRGGNEQYF.